This T cell receptor (beta chain) was identified in a study of long-term antiretroviral therapy in people with HIV. At the survey level, the v3.0 immunoSEQ assay was run. Produced via immunoSEQ multiplex PCR; TCRdb's table is partial and in-frame only. The profile shows 6,000 to 8,500 clones, about three quarters of them singletons. Judged by abundance, this clone is medium-sized (0.01 to 0.1%). Its antigen is not known. Germline V gene sequence: CDR1 MNHEY, CDR2 SMNVEV (reference sequence). The CDR3 loop spans 16 amino acids. The V and J ends lost 6 bases and 2 bases respectively, with 17 bases between them. Findings and limits, study-wide: There were no data on ART adherence, viral resistance or therapy changes, a gap that limits inferences about post-ART repertoire changes.

This receptor was obtained from a man in his late teens or twenties with HIV. Sequenced here: unsorted PBMCs, sampled 0.1 years before starting antiretroviral therapy. This chain uses TRBV27 with TRBJ1-3; no definite D call. This chain's CDR3 is CASSRGSPKTGNTIYF. DNA for the CDR3: TGTGCCAGCAGCCGAGGCAGCCCAAAAACTGGAAACACCATATATTTT.